This T cell receptor beta chain originates from a study of chemoradiotherapy in HPV16-positive cancers. Looking at the study overall: Candidate HPV-specific clones and shared TCR motifs came from a couple of HPV16-positive patients.

The germline CDR1 and CDR2 sequences are SGDLS and YYNGEE. The CDR3 consists of 14 residues. Trimming stripped 1 base from V and 5 bases from J, with 11 bases between. Repertoires were generated with immunoSEQ multiplex PCR, while TCRdb's copy carries only in-frame clones and drops some. The table records roughly 17,000 clones, approximately 90% of them present only once. The TCR sequence derives from a human donor with HPV-associated anogenital cancer. This chain links TRBV9 with TRBJ2-3, with unresolved D. The sample in question was blood, obtained from a patient who underwent chemoradiotherapy. The CDR3 region has the DNA TGTGCCAGCAGCGTACTGGGGAACGTAGATACGCAGTATTTT. Protein product: CASSVLGNVDTQYF.